Given below is one T cell receptor (beta chain) in context. This specimen belongs to a study of PD-1 blockade in classical Hodgkin lymphoma. Measured with immunoSEQ multiplex PCR; TCRdb has only the in-frame clones, and not every one. Of about 64,000 clones in the sample, roughly 89% were seen once. Regarding time point: cycle 4 day 1 (C4D1), after less than 7 weeks of nivolumab. Following autologous stem cell transplantation, relapse occurred in every patient, and exposure to brentuximab vedotin varied. CDR3 length equals 16 residues. V trimming: 0 bases; J trimming: 7 bases; junction bases outside the gene matches: 3.

Sequenced material: peripheral blood mononuclear cells (PBMCs), taken before the fourth cycle of nivolumab. The chain has TRBV23-1 and TRBJ1-6; 10 bases align to TRBD1. TRBV23-1 carries the ORF label, with uncertain function. The source of this sequence is a human donor with classical Hodgkin lymphoma. The CDR3 DNA sequence: TGCGCCAGCAGTCAATCGGGGACAGGGGTCAATTCACCCCTCCACTTT. Encoded protein: CASSQSGTGVNSPLHF.